This T cell receptor beta chain comes out of a study of cytomegalovirus exposure and HLA in healthy donors. Turning to the study itself: Researchers previously reported finding roughly 120 million unique TCR beta sequences from 150 million to 200 million T cells. Whole-study findings and limits: A later analysis linked a missense DCLRE1C variant to TCR beta V- and J-gene trimming. Most TCR beta V segments were productive about 90% or about 30% of the time in an earlier analysis.

A note on this clone: What it binds is unknown.

J lost 2 bases, V lost 4 bases, and 8 bases had no gene match. CDR3 size: 15 residues. CDR1 and CDR2 from the germline V gene are SGHRS and YFSETQ. 60 Vbeta and 13 Jbeta primers were used in PCR. Clones were sequenced by immunoSEQ multiplex PCR, and TCRdb holds only the in-frame ones, with some missing. The repertoire includes 90,000 to 120,000 clones, 60% to 85% of them detected once, and roughly 5.4% sits in the top ten. The sample consisted of PBMCs. The rearrangement uses TRBV5-1 and TRBJ2-7; TRBD2 matches at 8 bases. This sequence originates from a woman younger than 30 in good health and CMV-seropositive. CDR3 in DNA: TGCGCCAGCAGCAATACGGCCGGGAGGGCCTACGAGCAGTACTTC. Protein product: CASSNTAGRAYEQYF.